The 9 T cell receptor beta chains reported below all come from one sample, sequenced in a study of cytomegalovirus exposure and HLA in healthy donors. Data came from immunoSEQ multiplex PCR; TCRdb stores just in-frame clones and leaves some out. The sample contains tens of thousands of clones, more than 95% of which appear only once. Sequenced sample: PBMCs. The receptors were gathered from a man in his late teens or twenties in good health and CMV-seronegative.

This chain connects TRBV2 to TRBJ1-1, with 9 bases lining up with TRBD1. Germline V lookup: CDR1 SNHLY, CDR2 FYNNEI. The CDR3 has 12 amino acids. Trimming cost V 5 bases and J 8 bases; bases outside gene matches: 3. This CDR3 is CASSPGTGEAFF. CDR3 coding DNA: TGTGCCAGCAGTCCCGGGACAGGGGAAGCTTTCTTT.

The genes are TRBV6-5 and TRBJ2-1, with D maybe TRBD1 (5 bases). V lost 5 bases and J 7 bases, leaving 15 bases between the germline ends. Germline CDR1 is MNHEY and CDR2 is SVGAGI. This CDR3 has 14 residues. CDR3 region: CASSRRGGANEQFF. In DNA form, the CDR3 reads TGTGCCAGCAGTCGAAGGGGTGGGGCGAATGAGCAGTTCTTC.

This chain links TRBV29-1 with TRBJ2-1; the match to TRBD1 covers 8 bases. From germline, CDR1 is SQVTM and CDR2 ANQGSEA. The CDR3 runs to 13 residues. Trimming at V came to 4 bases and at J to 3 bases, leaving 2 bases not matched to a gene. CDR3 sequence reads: CSVAGQVYNEQFF. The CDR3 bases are TGCAGCGTTGCGGGACAGGTCTACAATGAGCAGTTCTTC.

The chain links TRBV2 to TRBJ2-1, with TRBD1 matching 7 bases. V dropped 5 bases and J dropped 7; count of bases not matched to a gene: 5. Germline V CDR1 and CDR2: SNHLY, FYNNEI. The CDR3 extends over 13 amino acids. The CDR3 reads CASSLQGKNEQFF. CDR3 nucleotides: TGTGCCAGCAGTTTACAGGGGAAGAATGAGCAGTTCTTC.

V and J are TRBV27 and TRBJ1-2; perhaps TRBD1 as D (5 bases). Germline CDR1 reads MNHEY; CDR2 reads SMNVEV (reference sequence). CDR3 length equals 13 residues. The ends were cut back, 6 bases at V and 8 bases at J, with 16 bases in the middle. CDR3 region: CASSQPAGEGYTF. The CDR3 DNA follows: TGTGCCAGCAGCCAACCCGCGGGGGAAGGCTACACCTTC.

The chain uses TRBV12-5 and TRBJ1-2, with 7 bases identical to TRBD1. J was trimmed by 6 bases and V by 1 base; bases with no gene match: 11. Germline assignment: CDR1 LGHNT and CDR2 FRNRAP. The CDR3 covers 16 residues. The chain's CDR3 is CASGLAYLTGSNGYTF. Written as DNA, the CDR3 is TGTGCTAGTGGTTTGGCATACCTGACAGGGAGTAATGGCTACACCTTC. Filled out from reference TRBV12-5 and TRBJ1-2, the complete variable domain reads DARVTQTPRHKVTEMGQEVTMRCQPILGHNTVFWYRQTMMQGLELLAYFRNRAPLDDSGMPKDRFSAEMPDATLATLKIQPSEPRDSAVYFCASGLAYLTGSNGYTFGSGTRLTVV.

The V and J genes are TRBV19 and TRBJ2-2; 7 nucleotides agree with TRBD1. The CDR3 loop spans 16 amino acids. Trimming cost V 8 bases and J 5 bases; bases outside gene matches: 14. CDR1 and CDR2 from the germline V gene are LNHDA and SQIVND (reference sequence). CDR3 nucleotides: TGTGCCAGTGGCCCAGGGGGAATTACCGTAACCGGGGAGCTGTTTTTT. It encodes CASGPGGITVTGELFF.

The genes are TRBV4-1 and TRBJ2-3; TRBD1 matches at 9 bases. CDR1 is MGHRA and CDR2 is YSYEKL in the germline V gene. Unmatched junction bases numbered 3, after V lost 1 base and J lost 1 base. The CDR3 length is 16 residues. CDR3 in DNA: TGCGCCAGCAGCCAAGCCCGGGACAGGGGCACAGATACGCAGTATTTT. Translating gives CASSQARDRGTDTQYF.

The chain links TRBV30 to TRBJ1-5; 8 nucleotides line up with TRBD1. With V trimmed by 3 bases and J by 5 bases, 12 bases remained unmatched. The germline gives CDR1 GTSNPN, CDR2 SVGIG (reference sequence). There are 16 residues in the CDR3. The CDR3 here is CAWSPPSGQGYQPQHF. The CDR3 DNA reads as TGTGCCTGGAGCCCCCCCTCCGGACAGGGTTATCAGCCCCAGCATTTT.